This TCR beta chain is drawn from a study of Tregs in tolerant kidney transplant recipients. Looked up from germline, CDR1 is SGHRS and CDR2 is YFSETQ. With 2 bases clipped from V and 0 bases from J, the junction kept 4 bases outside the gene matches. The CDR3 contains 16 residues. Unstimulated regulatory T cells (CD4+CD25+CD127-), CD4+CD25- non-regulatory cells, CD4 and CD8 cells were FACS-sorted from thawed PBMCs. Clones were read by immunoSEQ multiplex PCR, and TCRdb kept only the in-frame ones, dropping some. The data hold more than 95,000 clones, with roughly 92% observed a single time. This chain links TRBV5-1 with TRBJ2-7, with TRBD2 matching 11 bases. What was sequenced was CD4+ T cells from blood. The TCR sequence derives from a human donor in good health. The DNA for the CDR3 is TGCGCCAGCAGCTTAATAACTAGCGGGAGCTCCTACGAGCAGTACTTC. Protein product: CASSLITSGSSYEQYF.